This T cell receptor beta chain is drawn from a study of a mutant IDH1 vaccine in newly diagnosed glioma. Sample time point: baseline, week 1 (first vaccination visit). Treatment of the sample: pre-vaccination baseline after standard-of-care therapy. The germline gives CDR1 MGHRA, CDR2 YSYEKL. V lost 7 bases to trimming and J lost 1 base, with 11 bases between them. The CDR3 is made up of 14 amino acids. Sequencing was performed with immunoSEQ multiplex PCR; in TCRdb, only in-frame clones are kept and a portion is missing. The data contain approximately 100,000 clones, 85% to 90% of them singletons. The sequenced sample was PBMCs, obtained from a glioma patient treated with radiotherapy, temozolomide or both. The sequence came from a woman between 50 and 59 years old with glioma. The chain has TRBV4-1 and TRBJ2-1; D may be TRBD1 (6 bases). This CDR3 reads CASKHRASYNEQFF. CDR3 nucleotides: TGCGCCAGCAAACACAGGGCTTCCTACAATGAGCAGTTCTTC.